The 17 T cell receptor beta chains presented below share a single source sample, sequenced in a study of blood T cell repertoires in COVID-19. Using immunoSEQ multiplex PCR, the repertoire was profiled, and TCRdb retains in-frame clones only, with some absent. Seen here are about 320,000 clones, 90% to 95% observed once, and the top ten hold roughly 3.6%. Sample: PBMCs or T cells enriched from blood (not recorded which). The receptors stem from a woman aged 30 to 39 who had been exposed to COVID-19.

The chain uses TRBV5-1 and TRBJ2-3; 7 bases align to TRBD1. Germline CDR1 reads SGHRS; CDR2 reads YFSETQ. Unmatched junction bases numbered 19, after V lost 4 bases and J lost 5 bases. The CDR3 loop spans 18 amino acids. The CDR3 region is CASSPHPLTGLFKDTQYF. CDR3 nucleotide sequence: TGCGCCAGCAGCCCTCACCCTTTGACAGGGCTGTTCAAAGATACGCAGTATTTT.

The chain is built from TRBV25-1 and TRBJ2-5; TRBD1 matches 8 bases. Germline CDR1 and CDR2: MGHDK and SYGVNS. The CDR3 sequence is 14 residues long. The V and J ends lost 4 bases and 2 bases, in that order; junction bases with no gene match: 3. The CDR3 is CASSVRGRQETQYF. The CDR3 DNA sequence: TGTGCCAGCAGTGTCAGGGGGCGACAAGAGACCCAGTACTTC.

This clone has more than one count but fewer than ten. The chain couples TRBV7-2 to TRBJ2-7, with TRBD1 matching over 7 bases. Trimming took 3 bases from V and 6 from J; bases not matched to a gene: 8. The germline gives CDR1 SGHTA, CDR2 FQGNSA. The CDR3 consists of 14 residues. CDR3 sequence: CASSFRNRGVEQYF. DNA of the CDR3: TGTGCCAGCAGCTTCCGAAACAGGGGAGTCGAGCAGTACTTC.

The V gene is TRBV6-5, the J gene TRBJ2-5, with 9 bases aligning to TRBD1. V lost 7 bases, J lost 4 bases, and 4 bases stayed unmatched. The germline V gene encodes CDR1 MNHEY and CDR2 SVGAGI. The CDR3 runs 13 residues. The CDR3 DNA reads TGTGCCAGCAAGGCGACAGGGGGAGAGACCCAGTACTTC. Its protein is CASKATGGETQYF.

With respect to this clone: Relative to the germline gene, one junction end is altered; a read error may explain this. The chain uses TRBV7-9 and TRBJ2-5, with D perhaps TRBD1 (5 bases). The CDR3 has 18 amino acids. From germline, CDR1 is SEHNR and CDR2 FQNEAQ (reference sequence). The CDR3 DNA is TGTGCCACCAGCCGACTCCTAGATGGGGCGAGTCGCCAAGAGACCCAGTACTTC. Translated: CATSRLLDGASRQETQYF.

This clone came up a few times. V usage is TRBV30 and J usage is TRBJ1-1; D not certain. Per the germline V gene, CDR1 is GTSNPN and CDR2 is SVGIG (reference sequence). The CDR3 sequence is 10 residues long. V gave up 5 bases and J gave up 8 bases, with 9 bases separating them. CDR3 nucleotides: TGTGCCTGGTGGGCAGGAGAAGCTTTCTTT. Its protein is CAWWAGEAFF.

This rearrangement joins TRBV30 to TRBJ1-5; 7 bases line up with TRBD1. Trimming took 2 bases from V and 6 from J; bases not matched to a gene: 7. CDR3 length equals 14 residues. Germline values: CDR1 GTSNPN, CDR2 SVGIG (reference sequence). The CDR3: CAWSQMSGGQPQHF. DNA of the CDR3: TGTGCCTGGAGTCAGATGTCAGGGGGTCAGCCCCAGCATTTT.

This chain joins TRBV6-5 and TRBJ2-1; TRBD1 matches at 7 bases. V was clipped by 9 bases and J by 1 base; unmatched bases: 6. Germline lookup yields CDR1 MNHEY and CDR2 SVGAGI. The CDR3 contains 14 residues. CDR3: CASSLTGSYNEQFF. CDR3 DNA: TGTGCCAGTTCGTTGACAGGGTCCTACAATGAGCAGTTCTTC.

The chain joins TRBV30 to TRBJ2-2; the D is unclear. This CDR3 comprises 14 residues. The germline V gene encodes CDR1 GTSNPN and CDR2 SVGIG (reference sequence). Trimming shortened V by 3 bases and J by 8 bases, and 16 bases separated the two germline ends. CDR3 nucleotide sequence: TGTGCCTGGAGATCCCTTTCAATTGAGGGGGAGCTGTTTTTT. This encodes CAWRSLSIEGELFF. Variable domain in full (rest from reference TRBV30 and TRBJ2-2): SQTIHQWPATLVQPVGSPLSLECTVEGTSNPNLYWYRQAAGRGLQLLFYSVGIGQISSEVPQNLSASRPQDRQFILSSKKLLLSDSGFYLCAWRSLSIEGELFFGEGSRLTVL.

This chain links TRBV10-3 with TRBJ1-6; D unresolved. Germline V gene sequence: CDR1 ENHRY, CDR2 SYGVKD. Trimming took off 0 bases at V and 7 bases at J, with 13 bases between the two ends. CDR3 length equals 16 residues. The CDR3 loop is CAISESTPAINSPLHF. Here the CDR3 DNA reads TGTGCCATCAGTGAGTCGACACCCGCAATCAATTCACCCCTCCACTTT.

The chain couples TRBV7-2 to TRBJ1-5, with 7 bases lining up with TRBD1. The germline CDR1 and CDR2 sequences are SGHTA and FQGNSA. The length of the CDR3 is 17 residues. V was pared by 5 bases and J by 4 bases, with 14 bases of the junction left unmatched. CDR3 sequence reads: CASSHYSGQRLNQPQHF. CDR3 bases: TGTGCCAGCAGCCACTACTCGGGACAGAGACTTAATCAGCCCCAGCATTTT.

The chain combines TRBV6-6 with TRBJ1-4; D possibly corresponds to TRBD1 (6 bases). The CDR3 is made up of 14 amino acids. V lost 4 bases and J 5 bases, leaving 11 bases between the germline ends. Looked up from germline, CDR1 is MNHNY and CDR2 is SVGAGI (reference sequence). CDR3 residues: CASSLTGGNEKLFF. CDR3 coding DNA: TGTGCCAGCAGTTTGACAGGAGGAAATGAAAAACTGTTTTTT.

The V and J genes are TRBV12-5 and TRBJ2-3; D may be TRBD2 (5 bases). CDR1 and CDR2 (germline): LGHNT, FRNRAP. V lost 2 bases and J lost 5, with 8 bases in between. The CDR3 has 13 amino acids. In nucleotides, the CDR3 is TGTGCTAGTGGTTTGAGGGCGGGAGATACGCAGTATTTT. Translating it yields CASGLRAGDTQYF.

This clone was detected only a few times. DNA for the CDR3: TGTGCCAGCAGTTATCAGGGGGTTGGCTATGGCTACACCTTC. It codes for CASSYQGVGYGYTF. The chain has TRBV6-5 and TRBJ1-2, with 7 bases lining up with TRBD1. CDR3 size: 14 residues. Germline assignment: CDR1 MNHEY and CDR2 SVGAGI. Unmatched junction bases numbered 5, after V lost 3 bases and J lost 4 bases.

This chain links TRBV6-2 or TRBV6-3 with TRBJ2-1; tentatively, D is TRBD2 (6 bases). V was trimmed by 2 bases and J by 8 bases, leaving 13 bases between them. The germline CDR1 and CDR2 sequences are MNHEY and SVGEGT. The CDR3 covers 14 residues. CDR3 sequence (DNA): TGTGCCAGCAGTTACGTGCTAGCGACAGATGAGCAGTTCTTC. It specifies CASSYVLATDEQFF.

J is TRBJ1-1 and V is TRBV4-3, with TRBD1 matching over 8 bases. This CDR3 is 15 amino acids long. The J segment lost 5 bases and the V segment lost 3 bases, leaving 8 bases of the junction unmatched. Per the germline V gene, CDR1 is LGHNA and CDR2 is YSLEER. The CDR3 region is CASSQARGRVTEAFF. The CDR3 coding sequence is TGCGCCAGCAGCCAGGCCAGGGGGCGGGTAACTGAAGCTTTCTTT.

The V call is TRBV7-2, the J call TRBJ2-3, with 14 positions matching TRBD2. Per germline, CDR1 SGHTA and CDR2 FQGNSA. The CDR3 consists of 16 residues. Germline trimming cut 1 base from V and 6 bases from J; bases unmatched to any gene: 3. As DNA, the CDR3 is TGTGCCAGCAGCTTAGGACTAGCGGGGGGGGCGGATACGCAGTATTTT. Encoded protein: CASSLGLAGGADTQYF.